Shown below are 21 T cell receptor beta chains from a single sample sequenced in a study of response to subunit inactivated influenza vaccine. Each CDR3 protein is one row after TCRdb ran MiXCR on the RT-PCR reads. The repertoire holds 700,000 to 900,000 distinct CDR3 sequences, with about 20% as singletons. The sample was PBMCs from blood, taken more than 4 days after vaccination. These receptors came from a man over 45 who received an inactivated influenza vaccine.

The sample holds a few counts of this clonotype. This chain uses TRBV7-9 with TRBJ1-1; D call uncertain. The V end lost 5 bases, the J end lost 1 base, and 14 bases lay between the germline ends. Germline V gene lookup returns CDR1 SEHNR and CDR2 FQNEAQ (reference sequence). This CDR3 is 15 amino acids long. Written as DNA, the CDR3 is TGTGCCAGCAGCCCGAAAAGGACGGGGAACACTGAAGCTTTCTTT. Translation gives CASSPKRTGNTEAFF.

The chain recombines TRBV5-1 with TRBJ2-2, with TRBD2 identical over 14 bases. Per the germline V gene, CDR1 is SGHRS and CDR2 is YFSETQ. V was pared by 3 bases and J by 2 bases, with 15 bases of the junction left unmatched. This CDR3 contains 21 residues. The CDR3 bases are TGCGCCAGCAGCTCCAGACCCCACGGACTAGCGGGGGGAATTAACACCGGGGAGCTGTTTTTT. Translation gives CASSSRPHGLAGGINTGELFF. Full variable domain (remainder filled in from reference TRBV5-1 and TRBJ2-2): KAGVTQTPRYLIKTRGQQVTLSCSPISGHRSVSWYQQTPGQGLQFLFEYFSETQRNKGNFPGRFSGRQFSNSRSEMNVSTLELGDSALYLCASSSRPHGLAGGINTGELFFGEGSRLTVL.

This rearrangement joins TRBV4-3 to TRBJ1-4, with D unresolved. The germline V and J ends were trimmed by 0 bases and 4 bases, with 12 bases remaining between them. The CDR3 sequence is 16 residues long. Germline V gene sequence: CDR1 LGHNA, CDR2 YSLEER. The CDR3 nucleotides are TGCGCCAGCAGCCAAGAACCCAGAAGACGTAATGAAAAACTGTTTTTT. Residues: CASSQEPRRRNEKLFF.

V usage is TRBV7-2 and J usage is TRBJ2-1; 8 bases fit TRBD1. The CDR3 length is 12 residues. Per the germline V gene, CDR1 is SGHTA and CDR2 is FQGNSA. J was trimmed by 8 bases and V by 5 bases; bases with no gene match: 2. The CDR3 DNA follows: TGTGCCAGCAGCCGACAGGGGTATGAGCAGTTCTTC. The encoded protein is CASSRQGYEQFF.

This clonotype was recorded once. The CDR3 loop is CASSMDRAGELFF. CDR3 sequence (DNA): TGTGCCAGCAGCATGGACAGGGCCGGGGAGCTGTTTTTT. The genes are TRBV7-3 and TRBJ2-2; 8 bases are shared with TRBD1. The CDR3 totals 13 residues. CDR1 and CDR2 from the germline V gene are SGHTA and FQGTGA. V lost 5 bases to trimming and J lost 6 bases; unmatched junction nucleotides: 2.

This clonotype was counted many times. The CDR3: CASSDRGYTQYF. For the CDR3, the DNA is TGTGCCAGCAGTGACAGGGGATATACGCAGTATTTT. The chain couples TRBV12-3 or TRBV12-4 to TRBJ2-3; 8 bases match TRBD1. CDR3 length: 12 residues. V shed 5 bases and J 7 bases; nucleotides not matched to a gene: 2.

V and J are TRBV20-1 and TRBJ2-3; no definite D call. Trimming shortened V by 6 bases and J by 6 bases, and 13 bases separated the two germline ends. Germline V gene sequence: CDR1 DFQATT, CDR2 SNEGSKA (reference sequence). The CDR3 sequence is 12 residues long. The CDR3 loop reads CSAVPGSDTQYF. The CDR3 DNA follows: TGCAGTGCCGTCCCAGGATCCGATACGCAGTATTTT.

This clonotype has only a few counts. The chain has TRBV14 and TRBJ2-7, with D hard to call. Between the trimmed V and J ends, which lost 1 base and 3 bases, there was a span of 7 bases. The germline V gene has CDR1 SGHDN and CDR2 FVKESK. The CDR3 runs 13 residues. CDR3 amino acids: CASSQGNVYEQYF. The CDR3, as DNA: TGTGCCAGCAGCCAAGGAAACGTCTACGAGCAGTACTTC.

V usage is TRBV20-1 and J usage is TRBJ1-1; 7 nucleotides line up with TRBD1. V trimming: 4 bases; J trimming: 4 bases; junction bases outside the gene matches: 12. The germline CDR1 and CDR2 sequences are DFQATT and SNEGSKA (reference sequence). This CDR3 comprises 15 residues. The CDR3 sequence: CSAKVQGGAGTEAFF. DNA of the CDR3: TGCAGTGCTAAAGTTCAGGGGGGCGCAGGCACTGAAGCTTTCTTT.

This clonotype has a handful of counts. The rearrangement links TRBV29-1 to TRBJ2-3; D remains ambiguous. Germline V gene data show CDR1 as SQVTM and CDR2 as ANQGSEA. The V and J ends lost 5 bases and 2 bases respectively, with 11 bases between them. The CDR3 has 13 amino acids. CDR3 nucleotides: TGCAGCGTTATTTGGCTGTACACAGATACGCAGTATTTT. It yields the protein CSVIWLYTDTQYF.

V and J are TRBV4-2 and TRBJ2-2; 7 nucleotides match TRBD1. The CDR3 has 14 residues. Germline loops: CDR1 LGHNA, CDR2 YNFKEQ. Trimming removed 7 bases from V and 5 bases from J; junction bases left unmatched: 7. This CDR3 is CASMGTDQTGELFF. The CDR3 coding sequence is TGTGCCAGCATGGGGACAGACCAAACCGGGGAGCTGTTTTTT.

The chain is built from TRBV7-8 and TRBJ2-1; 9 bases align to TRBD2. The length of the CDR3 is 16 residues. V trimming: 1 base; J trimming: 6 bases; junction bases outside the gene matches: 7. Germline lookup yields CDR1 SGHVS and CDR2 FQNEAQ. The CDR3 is CASSLVSGSRGNEQFF. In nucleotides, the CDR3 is TGTGCCAGCAGCTTAGTTAGCGGGAGTAGGGGCAATGAGCAGTTCTTC.

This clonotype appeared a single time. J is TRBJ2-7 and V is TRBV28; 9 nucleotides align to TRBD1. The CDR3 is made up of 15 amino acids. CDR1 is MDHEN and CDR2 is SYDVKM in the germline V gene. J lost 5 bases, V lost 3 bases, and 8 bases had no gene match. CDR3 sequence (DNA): TGTGCCAGCAGTTTCTCCGGGACAGGGACGAACGAGCAGTACTTC. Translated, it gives CASSFSGTGTNEQYF. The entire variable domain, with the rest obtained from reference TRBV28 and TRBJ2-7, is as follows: DVKVTQSSRYLVKRTGEKVFLECVQDMDHENMFWYRQDPGLGLRLIYFSYDVKMKEKGDIPEGYSVSREKKERFSLILESASTNQTSMYLCASSFSGTGTNEQYFGPGTRLTVT.

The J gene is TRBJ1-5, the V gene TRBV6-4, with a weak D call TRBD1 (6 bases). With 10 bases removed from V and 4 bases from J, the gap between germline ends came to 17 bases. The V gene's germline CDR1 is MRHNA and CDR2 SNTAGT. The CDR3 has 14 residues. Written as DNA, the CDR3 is TGTGCCACCAACGACGGGACAATTAATCAGCCCCAGCATTTT. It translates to CATNDGTINQPQHF.

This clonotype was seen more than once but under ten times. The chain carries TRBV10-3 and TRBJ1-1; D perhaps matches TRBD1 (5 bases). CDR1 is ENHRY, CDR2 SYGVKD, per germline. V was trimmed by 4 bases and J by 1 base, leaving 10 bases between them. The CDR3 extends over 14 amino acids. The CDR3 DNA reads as TGTGCCATCAGTGGTAGGGGACCGAACACTGAAGCTTTCTTT. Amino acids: CAISGRGPNTEAFF.

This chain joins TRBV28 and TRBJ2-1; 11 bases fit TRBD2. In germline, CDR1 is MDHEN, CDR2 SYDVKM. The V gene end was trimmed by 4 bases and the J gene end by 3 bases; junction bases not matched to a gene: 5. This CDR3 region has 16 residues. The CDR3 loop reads CASSSKLAGVYNEQFF. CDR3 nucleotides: TGTGCCAGCAGTTCAAAACTAGCGGGAGTCTACAATGAGCAGTTCTTC.

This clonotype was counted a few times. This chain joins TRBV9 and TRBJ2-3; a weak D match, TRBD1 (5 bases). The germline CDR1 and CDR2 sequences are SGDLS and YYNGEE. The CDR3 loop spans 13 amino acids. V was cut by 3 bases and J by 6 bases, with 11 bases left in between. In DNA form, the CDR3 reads TGTGCCAGCAGCGCCCGACAGCTCGATACGCAGTATTTT. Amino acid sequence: CASSARQLDTQYF.

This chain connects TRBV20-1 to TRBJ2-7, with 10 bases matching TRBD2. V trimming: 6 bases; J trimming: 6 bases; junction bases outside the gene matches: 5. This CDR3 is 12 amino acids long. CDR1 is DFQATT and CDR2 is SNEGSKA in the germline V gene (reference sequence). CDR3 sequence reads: CSANGLAVEQYF. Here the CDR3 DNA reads TGCAGTGCAAACGGACTAGCGGTCGAGCAGTACTTC.

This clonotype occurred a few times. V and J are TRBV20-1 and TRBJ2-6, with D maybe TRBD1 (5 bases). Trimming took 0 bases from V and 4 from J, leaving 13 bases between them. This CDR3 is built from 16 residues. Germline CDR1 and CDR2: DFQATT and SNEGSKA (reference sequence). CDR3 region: CSARDQSGSGANVLTF. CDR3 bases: TGCAGTGCTAGAGATCAGTCAGGGTCAGGGGCCAACGTCCTGACTTTC.

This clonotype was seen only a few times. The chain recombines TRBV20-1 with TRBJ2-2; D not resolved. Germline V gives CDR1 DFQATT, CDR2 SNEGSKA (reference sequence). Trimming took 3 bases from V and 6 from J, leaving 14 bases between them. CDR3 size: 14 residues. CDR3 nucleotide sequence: TGCAGTGCTAGTGGGCGCCGGTGGGCCGGGGAGCTGTTTTTT. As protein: CSASGRRWAGELFF.

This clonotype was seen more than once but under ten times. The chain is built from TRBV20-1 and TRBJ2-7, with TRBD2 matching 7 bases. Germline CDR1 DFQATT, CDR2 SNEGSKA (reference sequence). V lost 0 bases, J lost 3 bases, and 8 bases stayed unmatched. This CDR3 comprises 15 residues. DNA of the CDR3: TGCAGTGCTAGAGATGTAATAGCGGGTAACTACGAGCAGTACTTC. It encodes CSARDVIAGNYEQYF.